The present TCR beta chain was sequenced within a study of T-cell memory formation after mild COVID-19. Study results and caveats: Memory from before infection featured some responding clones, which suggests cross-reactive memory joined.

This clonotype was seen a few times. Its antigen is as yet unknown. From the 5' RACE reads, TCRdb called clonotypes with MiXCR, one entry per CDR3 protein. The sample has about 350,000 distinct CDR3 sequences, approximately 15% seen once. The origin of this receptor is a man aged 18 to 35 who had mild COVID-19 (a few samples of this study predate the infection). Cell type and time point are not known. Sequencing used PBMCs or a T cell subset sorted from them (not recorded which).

CDR3 region: CASSWSDTEAFF. CDR3 bases: TGTGCCAGCAGTTGGTCAGACACTGAAGCTTTCTTT. The chain is built from TRBV5-6 and TRBJ1-1; D unresolved. This CDR3 is 12 amino acids long. In germline, CDR1 is SGHDT, CDR2 YYEEEE. Trimming removed 5 bases from V and 3 bases from J, with 8 bases in between.